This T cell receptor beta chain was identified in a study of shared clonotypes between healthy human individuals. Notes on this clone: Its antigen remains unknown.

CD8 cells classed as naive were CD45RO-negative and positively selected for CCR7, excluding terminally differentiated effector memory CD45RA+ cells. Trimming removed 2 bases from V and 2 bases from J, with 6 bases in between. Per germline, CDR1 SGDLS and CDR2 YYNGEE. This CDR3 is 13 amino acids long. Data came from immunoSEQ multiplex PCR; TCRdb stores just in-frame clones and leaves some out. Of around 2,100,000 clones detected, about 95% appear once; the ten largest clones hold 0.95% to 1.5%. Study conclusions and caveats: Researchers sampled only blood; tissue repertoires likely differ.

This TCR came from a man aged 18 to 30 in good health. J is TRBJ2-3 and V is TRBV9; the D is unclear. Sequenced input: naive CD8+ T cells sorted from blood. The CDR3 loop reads CASSVILTDTQYF. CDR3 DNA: TGTGCCAGCAGCGTTATCCTCACAGATACGCAGTATTTT. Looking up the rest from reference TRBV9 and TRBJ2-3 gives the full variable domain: DSGVTQTPKHLITATGQRVTLRCSPRSGDLSVYWYQQSLDQGLQFLIQYYNGEERAKGNILERFSAQQFPDLHSELNLSSLELGDSALYFCASSVILTDTQYFGPGTRLTVL.